Listed here is a single T cell receptor (beta chain). Germline-derived CDR1 and CDR2 are LGHDT and YNNKEL (reference sequence). The trim removed 4 bases at V and 11 bases at J, leaving 7 bases unmatched. There are 12 residues in the CDR3. The entry originates in a study of blood T cell repertoires in COVID-19. Study overall: From the United States, Italy and Spain came samples of acute and convalescent COVID-19. Nucleic acid was either cDNA or gDNA, and it came from T cells, B-cell-depleted T cells, or PBMCs.

Clones were read by immunoSEQ multiplex PCR, and TCRdb kept only the in-frame ones, dropping some. The sample gives tens of thousands of clones, 80% to 90% of which show up once; roughly 6.3% is in the top ten. The V call is TRBV3-1 (or the pseudogene TRBV3-2), the J call TRBJ1-1; 7 bases are a match to TRBD1. This TCR was sampled from a human donor in a cohort sampled during active COVID-19. The specimen sequenced was peripheral blood. Here the CDR3 reads CASSPQGSGAFF. CDR3 coding DNA: TGTGCCAGCAGCCCACAGGGGAGTGGGGCTTTCTTT.